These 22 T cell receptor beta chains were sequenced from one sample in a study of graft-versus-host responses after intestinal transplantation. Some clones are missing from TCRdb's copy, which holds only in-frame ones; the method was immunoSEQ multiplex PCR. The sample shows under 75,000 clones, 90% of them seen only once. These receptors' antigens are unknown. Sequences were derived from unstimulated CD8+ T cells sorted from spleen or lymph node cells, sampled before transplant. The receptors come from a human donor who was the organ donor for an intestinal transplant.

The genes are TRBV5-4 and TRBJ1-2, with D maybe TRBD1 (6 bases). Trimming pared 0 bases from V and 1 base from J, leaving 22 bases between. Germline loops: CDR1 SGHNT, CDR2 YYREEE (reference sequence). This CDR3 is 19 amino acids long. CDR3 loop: CASSLVTGGSREINYGYTF. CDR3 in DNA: TGTGCCAGCAGCTTGGTAACGGGGGGCAGTAGGGAGATTAACTATGGCTACACCTTC.

For the CDR3, the DNA is TGTGCCAGCAGCCCGACAATTTACAATGAGCAGTTCTTC. The encoded protein is CASSPTIYNEQFF. V is TRBV4-2 and J is TRBJ2-1; D is ambiguous. Germline V gene sequence: CDR1 LGHNA, CDR2 YNFKEQ. This CDR3 is built from 13 residues. V was shortened by 4 bases and J by 4 bases, with 8 bases between the two germline ends.

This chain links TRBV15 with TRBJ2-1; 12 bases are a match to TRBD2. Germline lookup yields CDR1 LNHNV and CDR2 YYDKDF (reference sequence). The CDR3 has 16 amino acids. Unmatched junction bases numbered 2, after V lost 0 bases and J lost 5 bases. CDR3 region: CATSRDLAGGHNEQFF. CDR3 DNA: TGTGCCACCAGCAGAGACCTAGCGGGGGGGCACAATGAGCAGTTCTTC.

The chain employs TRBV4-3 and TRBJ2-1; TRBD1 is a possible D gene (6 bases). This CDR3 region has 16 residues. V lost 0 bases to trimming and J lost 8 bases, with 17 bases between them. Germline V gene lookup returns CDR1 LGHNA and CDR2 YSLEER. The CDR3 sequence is CASSQDYVRGFDEQFF. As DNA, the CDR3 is TGCGCCAGCAGCCAAGATTACGTCAGGGGTTTCGATGAGCAGTTCTTC.

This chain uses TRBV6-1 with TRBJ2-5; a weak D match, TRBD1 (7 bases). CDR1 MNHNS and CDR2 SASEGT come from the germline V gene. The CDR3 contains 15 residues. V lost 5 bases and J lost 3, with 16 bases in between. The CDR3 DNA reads TGTGCCAGCAGTTCATTGGAGGGGGCCAAAGAGACCCAGTACTTC. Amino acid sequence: CASSSLEGAKETQYF.

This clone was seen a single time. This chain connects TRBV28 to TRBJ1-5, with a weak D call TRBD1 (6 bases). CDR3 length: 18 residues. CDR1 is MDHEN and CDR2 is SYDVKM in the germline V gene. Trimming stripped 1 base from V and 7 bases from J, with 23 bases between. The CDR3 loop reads CASSLFYRVGRLGQPQHF. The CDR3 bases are TGTGCCAGCAGTTTATTCTACAGGGTCGGCCGTTTGGGACAGCCCCAGCATTTT. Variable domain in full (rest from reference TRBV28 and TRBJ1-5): DVKVTQSSRYLVKRTGEKVFLECVQDMDHENMFWYRQDPGLGLRLIYFSYDVKMKEKGDIPEGYSVSREKKERFSLILESASTNQTSMYLCASSLFYRVGRLGQPQHFGDGTRLSIL.

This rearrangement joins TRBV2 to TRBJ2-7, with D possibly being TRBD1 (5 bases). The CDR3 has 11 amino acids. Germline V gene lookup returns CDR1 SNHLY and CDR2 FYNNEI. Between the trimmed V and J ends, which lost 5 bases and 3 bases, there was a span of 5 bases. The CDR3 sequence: CASSTGYEQYV. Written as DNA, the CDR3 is TGTGCCAGCAGTACAGGCTACGAGCAGTACGTC.

This chain's CDR3 is CASAAGTEDQPQHF. Written as DNA, the CDR3 is TGTGCCAGCGCTGCCGGGACAGAAGATCAGCCCCAGCATTTT. This sequence joins TRBV27 and TRBJ1-5; 7 bases match TRBD1. The germline CDR1 and CDR2 sequences are MNHEY and SMNVEV (reference sequence). J lost 5 bases, V lost 8 bases, and 9 bases had no gene match. This CDR3 is built from 14 residues.

The CDR3 bases are TGTGCCAGCAGTTCCCCAGGGTCCACTGAAGCTTTCTTT. Amino acid sequence: CASSSPGSTEAFF. The rearrangement links TRBV7-2 to TRBJ1-1; TRBD1 is a possible D gene (5 bases). Germline CDR1 SGHTA, CDR2 FQGNSA. Trimming took off 6 bases at V and 4 bases at J, with 12 bases between the two ends. CDR3 length: 13 residues.

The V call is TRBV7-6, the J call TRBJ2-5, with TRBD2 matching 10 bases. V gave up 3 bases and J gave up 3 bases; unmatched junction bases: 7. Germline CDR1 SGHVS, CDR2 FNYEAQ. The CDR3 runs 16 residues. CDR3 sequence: CASSFVAGGREETQYF. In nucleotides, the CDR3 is TGTGCCAGCAGCTTTGTAGCGGGGGGAAGGGAAGAGACCCAGTACTTC.

The CDR3 loop is CASSLAQGSYNEQFF. For the CDR3, the DNA is TGTGCCAGCAGCTTAGCGCAGGGCAGCTACAATGAGCAGTTCTTC. This chain uses TRBV7-9 with TRBJ2-7, with D possibly TRBD1 on 5 matching bases. The J call may be incorrect, as the DNA end agrees better with TRBJ2-1. This CDR3 spans 15 amino acids. Looked up from germline, CDR1 is SEHNR and CDR2 is FQNEAQ (reference sequence).

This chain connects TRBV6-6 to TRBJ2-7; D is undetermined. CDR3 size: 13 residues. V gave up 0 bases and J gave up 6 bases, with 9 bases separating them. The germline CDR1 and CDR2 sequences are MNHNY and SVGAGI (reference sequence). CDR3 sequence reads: CASSYSSRFEQYV. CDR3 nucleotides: TGTGCCAGCAGTTACTCGAGCAGGTTCGAGCAGTACGTC.

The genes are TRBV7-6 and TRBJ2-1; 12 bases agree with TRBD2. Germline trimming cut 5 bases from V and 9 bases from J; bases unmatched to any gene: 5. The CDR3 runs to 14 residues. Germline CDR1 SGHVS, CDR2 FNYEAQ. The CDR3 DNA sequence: TGTGCCAGCAGCAAGAGACTAGCGGGGGCTGAGCAGTTCTTC. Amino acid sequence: CASSKRLAGAEQFF.

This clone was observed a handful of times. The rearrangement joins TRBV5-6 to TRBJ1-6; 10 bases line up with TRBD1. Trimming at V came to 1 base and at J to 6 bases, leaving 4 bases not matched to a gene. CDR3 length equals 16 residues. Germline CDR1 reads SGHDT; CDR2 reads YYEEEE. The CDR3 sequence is CASSLYGTGANSPLHF. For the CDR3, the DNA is TGTGCCAGCAGCTTGTATGGGACAGGGGCTAATTCACCCCTCCACTTT.

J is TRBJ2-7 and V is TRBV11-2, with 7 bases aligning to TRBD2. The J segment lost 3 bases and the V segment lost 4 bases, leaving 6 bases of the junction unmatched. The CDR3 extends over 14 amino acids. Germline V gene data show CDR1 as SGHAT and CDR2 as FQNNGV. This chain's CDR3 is CASSWGTTLYEQYV. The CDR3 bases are TGTGCCAGCAGCTGGGGGACTACCCTCTACGAGCAGTACGTC.

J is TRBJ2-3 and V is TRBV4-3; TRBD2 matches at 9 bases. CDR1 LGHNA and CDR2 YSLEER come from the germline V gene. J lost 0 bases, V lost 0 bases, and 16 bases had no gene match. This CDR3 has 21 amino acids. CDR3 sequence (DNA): TGCGCCAGCAGCCAAGATCCCCCAACAGCGGGGGGCCTCCGAAGCACAGATACGCAGTATTTT. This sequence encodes CASSQDPPTAGGLRSTDTQYF.

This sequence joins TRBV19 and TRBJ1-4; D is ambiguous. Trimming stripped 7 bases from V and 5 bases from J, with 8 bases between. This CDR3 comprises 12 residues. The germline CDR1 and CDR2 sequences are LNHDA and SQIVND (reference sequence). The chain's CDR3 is CASTFGNEKLFF. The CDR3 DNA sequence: TGTGCCAGTACCTTCGGGAATGAAAAACTGTTTTTT. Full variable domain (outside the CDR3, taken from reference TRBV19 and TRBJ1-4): DGGITQSPKYLFRKEGQNVTLSCEQNLNHDAMYWYRQDPGQGLRLIYYSQIVNDFQKGDIAEGYSVSREKKESFPLTVTSAQKNPTAFYLCASTFGNEKLFFGSGTQLSVL.

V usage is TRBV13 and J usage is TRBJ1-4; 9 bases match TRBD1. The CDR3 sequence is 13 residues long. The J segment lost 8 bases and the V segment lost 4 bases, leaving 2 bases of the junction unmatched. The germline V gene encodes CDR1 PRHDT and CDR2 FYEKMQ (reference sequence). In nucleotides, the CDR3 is TGTGCCAGCAGCTCGGACAGGGGAGAAAAACTGTTTTTT. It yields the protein CASSSDRGEKLFF.

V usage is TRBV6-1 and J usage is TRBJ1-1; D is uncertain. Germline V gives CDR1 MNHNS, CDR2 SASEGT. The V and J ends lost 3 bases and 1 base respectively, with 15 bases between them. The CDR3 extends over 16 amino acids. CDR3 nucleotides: TGTGCCAGCAGTGATGGCGGGTTAGTGAGGAACACTGAAGCTTTCTTT. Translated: CASSDGGLVRNTEAFF.

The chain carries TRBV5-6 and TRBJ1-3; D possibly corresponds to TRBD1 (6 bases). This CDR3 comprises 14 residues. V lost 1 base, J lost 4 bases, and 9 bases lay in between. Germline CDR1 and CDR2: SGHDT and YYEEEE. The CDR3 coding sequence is TGTGCCAGCAGCTTGCAGGGGTCCGGAAACACCATATATTTT. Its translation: CASSLQGSGNTIYF.

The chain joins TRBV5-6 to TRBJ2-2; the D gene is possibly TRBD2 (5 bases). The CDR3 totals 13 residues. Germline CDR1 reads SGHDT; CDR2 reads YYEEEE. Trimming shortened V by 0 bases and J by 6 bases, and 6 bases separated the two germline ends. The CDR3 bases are TGTGCCAGCAGCTTGGACGGGGCCGGGGAGCTGTTTTTT. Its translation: CASSLDGAGELFF.

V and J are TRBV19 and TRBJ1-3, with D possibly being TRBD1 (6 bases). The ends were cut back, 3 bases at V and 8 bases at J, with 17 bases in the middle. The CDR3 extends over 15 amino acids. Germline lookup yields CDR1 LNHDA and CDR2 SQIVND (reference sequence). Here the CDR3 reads CASSIGDTAGHTIYF. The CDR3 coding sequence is TGTGCCAGTAGTATCGGGGACACCGCGGGTCACACCATATATTTT.